This T cell receptor beta chain comes out of a study of cytomegalovirus exposure and HLA in healthy donors. The CDR3 totals 14 residues. V was shortened by 3 bases and J by 3 bases, with 12 bases between the two germline ends. Germline V gives CDR1 LNHDA, CDR2 SQIVND (reference sequence). Method: immunoSEQ multiplex PCR; TCRdb's copy keeps in-frame clones and lacks some. The sample has some 160,000 clones, 88% seen once. The source material was PBMCs. The sequence derives from a man in his late teens or twenties in good health and CMV-seronegative. The V call is TRBV19, the J call TRBJ2-7; D uncertain. This chain's CDR3 is CASSIYGSGYEQYF. In DNA, the CDR3 is TGTGCCAGTAGTATTTACGGTTCTGGCTACGAGCAGTACTTC.